The 31 T cell receptor beta chains in this list originate from one sample, sequenced in a study of shared clonotypes between healthy human individuals. Produced via immunoSEQ multiplex PCR; TCRdb's table is partial and in-frame only. This table holds approximately 460,000 clones, over 60% found once. Sequences were obtained from PBMCs. These receptors all stem from a woman in her forties in good health. Some clones in this sample may be carry-over from other donors' samples.

CDR3 residues: CASSSFGVYQPQHF. The CDR3 region has the DNA TGTGCCAGCAGTTCCTTCGGGGTTTATCAGCCCCAGCATTTT. The chain recombines TRBV2 with TRBJ1-5, with no clear D. Trimming took 5 bases from V and 5 from J, leaving 13 bases between them. Germline CDR1 reads SNHLY; CDR2 reads FYNNEI. The CDR3 length is 14 residues.

The rearrangement joins TRBV5-1 to TRBJ1-1, with TRBD1 identical over 10 bases. CDR1 and CDR2 (germline): SGHRS, YFSETQ. V lost 4 bases, J lost 2 bases, and 11 bases stayed unmatched. The CDR3 totals 17 residues. The CDR3 DNA reads TGCGCCAGCAGCCCGGGGCTTGACAGGGGGCTAAACACTGAAGCTTTCTTT. Its protein product is CASSPGLDRGLNTEAFF.

This clone turned up a few times. The chain carries TRBV5-4 and TRBJ2-5, with a possible D match to TRBD2 (6 bases). The CDR3 is made up of 14 amino acids. Between the trimmed V and J ends, which lost 5 bases and 4 bases, there was a span of 15 bases. CDR1 is SGHNT and CDR2 is YYREEE in the germline V gene (reference sequence). CDR3 region: CASRAGLGGETQYF. The CDR3 DNA is TGTGCCAGCAGGGCGGGACTTGGGGGAGAGACCCAGTACTTC.

The CDR3 loop reads CASSPESSGRPFNEQFF. CDR3 nucleotide sequence: TGTGCCAGCTCACCAGAATCTAGCGGGAGGCCGTTCAATGAGCAGTTCTTC. This rearrangement joins TRBV18 to TRBJ2-1; TRBD2 matches 11 bases. Germline V gives CDR1 KGHSH, CDR2 LQKENI. This CDR3 has 17 residues. The J segment lost 6 bases and the V segment lost 2 bases, leaving 9 bases of the junction unmatched.

J is TRBJ2-6 and V is TRBV11-2, with D possibly called TRBD1 or TRBD2 (5 bases each). Germline V gives CDR1 SGHAT, CDR2 FQNNGV. V lost 1 base to trimming and J lost 4 bases, with 8 bases between them. The CDR3 runs 15 residues. CDR3 in DNA: TGTGCCAGCAGCTTAGGGGGGTACGGGGCCAACGTCCTGACTTTC. It codes for CASSLGGYGANVLTF.

This clone was recorded only once. V gene TRBV5-1 combines with J gene TRBJ1-3, with D unclear. V lost 5 bases and J 0 bases, leaving 12 bases between the germline ends. The CDR3 runs 15 residues. Per germline, CDR1 SGHRS and CDR2 YFSETQ. CDR3 in amino acids: CASRGYGSSGNTIYF. CDR3 sequence (DNA): TGCGCCAGCAGGGGGTACGGCAGCTCTGGAAACACCATATATTTT.

The rearrangement links TRBV7-6 to TRBJ1-5; possible D gene TRBD1, 6 bases. The V and J ends lost 1 base and 0 bases respectively, with 16 bases between them. The CDR3 length is 18 residues. CDR1 is SGHVS and CDR2 is FNYEAQ in the germline V gene. CDR3 region: CASSLGGPGVNSNQPQHF. The CDR3 DNA is TGTGCCAGCAGCTTAGGGGGGCCTGGGGTCAATAGCAATCAGCCCCAGCATTTT.

The rearrangement joins TRBV5-6 to TRBJ2-7; the match to TRBD1 covers 10 bases. The V segment lost 7 bases and the J segment 4 bases; nucleotides outside the gene matches: 8. The CDR3 is 14 residues long. CDR1 SGHDT and CDR2 YYEEEE come from the germline V gene. CDR3 region: CASSRWDRGYEQYF. Written as DNA, the CDR3 is TGTGCCAGCTCCCGATGGGACAGGGGTTACGAGCAGTACTTC.

Regarding this clone: Only one base separates this from a far larger clonotype, so it likely reflects a read error. The rearrangement joins TRBV5-1 to TRBJ1-2, with D perhaps TRBD1 (5 bases). The CDR3 is 13 amino acids. Germline loops: CDR1 SGHRS, CDR2 YFSETQ. CDR3 sequence reads: CASSLAGPEGGAF. The CDR3 DNA is TGCGCCAGCAGCCTTGCGGGGCCCGAGGGTGGCGCCTTC.

This clone was detected ten times or more. The rearrangement links TRBV7-8 to TRBJ2-3; 8 bases agree with TRBD2. Per the germline V gene, CDR1 is SGHVS and CDR2 is FQNEAQ. This CDR3 comprises 16 residues. J lost 1 base, V lost 3 bases, and 6 bases had no gene match. The CDR3 here is CASSFLTSAGTDTQYF. CDR3 DNA: TGTGCCAGCAGCTTCTTGACTAGCGCGGGCACAGATACGCAGTATTTT.

The chain is built from TRBV10-3 and TRBJ2-1; 10 nucleotides align to TRBD2. Trimming removed 7 bases from V and 6 bases from J; junction bases left unmatched: 18. The V gene's germline CDR1 is ENHRY and CDR2 SYGVKD. This CDR3 spans 18 amino acids. In DNA, the CDR3 is TGTGCCATCAAAGGGCTAGCGGGAGTAGGACTAGGAGTCAATGAGCAGTTCTTC. This translates into CAIKGLAGVGLGVNEQFF.

The chain uses TRBV30 and TRBJ2-7; 9 bases align to TRBD2. V shed 4 bases and J 6 bases; nucleotides not matched to a gene: 10. There are 14 residues in the CDR3. Germline-derived CDR1 and CDR2 are GTSNPN and SVGIG (reference sequence). The CDR3 DNA sequence: TGTGCCTGGACCCTTTTAGCGGGAGTAGGCGAGCAGTACTTC. It yields the protein CAWTLLAGVGEQYF.

The V and J genes are TRBV29-1 and TRBJ2-1; D is ambiguous. Trimming left V 6 bases short and J 2 bases short, with 8 bases between. Germline V CDR1 and CDR2: SQVTM, ANQGSEA. The CDR3 totals 12 residues. The CDR3 sequence: CSVPQPYNEQFF. DNA of the CDR3: TGCAGCGTGCCCCAGCCCTACAATGAGCAGTTCTTC.

This clone has a handful of counts. The gene calls are TRBV7-3 and TRBJ2-3; 7 bases agree with TRBD2. The J segment lost 3 bases and the V segment lost 0 bases, leaving 0 bases of the junction unmatched. CDR1 SGHTA and CDR2 FQGTGA come from the germline V gene. The CDR3 totals 14 residues. The CDR3 nucleotides read TGTGCCAGCAGCTTAACCGGGAGGACAGATACGCAGTATTTT. The encoded protein is CASSLTGRTDTQYF.

As to this clone: A read error is the likely source, as a far larger clone sits one nucleotide away. The chain is built from TRBV29-1 and TRBJ2-1, with D possibly called TRBD1 or TRBD2 (5 bases each). This CDR3 is built from 12 residues. Germline-derived CDR1 and CDR2 are SQVTM and ANQGSEA. V gave up 8 bases and J gave up 9 bases, with 17 bases separating them. The DNA for the CDR3 is TGCAGCCTGACCTGTTCAGGGACTGAGCAGTTCTTC. Encoded protein: CSLTCSGTEQFF.

The V and J genes are TRBV30 and TRBJ2-1, with TRBD2 identical over 7 bases. The CDR3 sequence is 15 residues long. Trimming cost V 2 bases and J 6 bases; bases outside gene matches: 10. Germline V gene sequence: CDR1 GTSNPN, CDR2 SVGIG (reference sequence). CDR3 region: CAWSLPGLGLNEQFF. CDR3 DNA sequence: TGTGCCTGGAGTCTACCCGGACTAGGGCTCAATGAGCAGTTCTTC.

For this clone: The sample contains more than one DNA sequence encoding this CDR3. The chain employs TRBV7-9 and TRBJ1-1; D might be TRBD1 (6 bases). In germline, CDR1 is SEHNR, CDR2 FQNEAQ (reference sequence). This CDR3 contains 13 residues. V was shortened by 1 base and J by 6 bases, with 9 bases between the two germline ends. CDR3 sequence reads: CASSLERGAEAFF. The CDR3 region has the DNA TGTGCCAGCAGCTTAGAGAGGGGGGCTGAAGCTTTCTTT. The whole variable domain, remainder taken from reference TRBV7-9 and TRBJ1-1, is DTGVSQNPRHKITKRGQNVTFRCDPISEHNRLYWYRQTLGQGPEFLTYFQNEAQLEKSRLLSDRFSAERPKGSFSTLEIQRTEQGDSAMYLCASSLERGAEAFFGQGTRLTVV.

In this sample, this clone turned up a few times. The chain is built from TRBV2 and TRBJ1-2, with a possible D match to TRBD1 (6 bases). The CDR3 covers 15 residues. The germline V gene encodes CDR1 SNHLY and CDR2 FYNNEI. V lost 6 bases, J lost 5 bases, and 19 bases lay in between. The CDR3 here is CASSLNRESTYGYTF. In DNA form, the CDR3 reads TGTGCCAGCAGCCTAAACAGGGAATCCACTTATGGCTACACCTTC.

This clone was seen more than once but under ten times. This may be a read error: a much more frequent sequence differs by one nucleotide. This specimen includes other DNA sequences encoding the same CDR3. The genes are TRBV13 and TRBJ2-2; TRBD2 agrees at 7 bases. CDR3 length: 17 amino acids. In germline, CDR1 is PRHDT, CDR2 FYEKMQ (reference sequence). The CDR3 DNA sequence: TGTGCCAGCAGCTTAAGTCTAGCGGACCCGAACACCGGGGAGCTGTTCTTT. Amino acids: CASSLSLADPNTGELFF.

The gene calls are TRBV5-1 and TRBJ2-3, with 10 bases matching TRBD2. V lost 5 bases and J lost 4; bases outside the gene matches: 4. Looked up from germline, CDR1 is SGHRS and CDR2 is YFSETQ. The CDR3 spans 14 residues. CDR3 sequence (DNA): TGCGCCAGCAGTCGGCTAGCGGGAGCAGATACGCAGTATTTT. It is translated as CASSRLAGADTQYF.

This clone was observed a few times. The chain combines TRBV30 with TRBJ2-1; D is possibly TRBD2 (6 bases). CDR3 length: 14 residues. Germline assignment: CDR1 GTSNPN and CDR2 SVGIG (reference sequence). V was clipped by 4 bases and J by 6 bases, with 16 bases between them. CDR3 DNA: TGTGCCTGGATGAATCTAGGACTAACCAATGAGCAGTTCTTC. Protein sequence: CAWMNLGLTNEQFF.

J is TRBJ2-1 and V is TRBV30, with 7 bases lining up with TRBD1. The V gene end was trimmed by 4 bases and the J gene end by 6 bases; junction bases not matched to a gene: 6. The length of the CDR3 is 13 residues. The germline CDR1 and CDR2 sequences are GTSNPN and SVGIG (reference sequence). CDR3 DNA: TGTGCCTGGACTAGAGGGACAGCCAATGAGCAGTTCTTC. Translating gives CAWTRGTANEQFF.

This clone was seen many times. The rearrangement joins TRBV2 to TRBJ1-4; 8 bases match TRBD1. The V segment lost 6 bases and the J segment 2 bases; nucleotides outside the gene matches: 8. Looked up from germline, CDR1 is SNHLY and CDR2 is FYNNEI. The CDR3 runs 16 residues. CDR3 in amino acids: CASSMDRVLTNEKLFF. CDR3 in DNA: TGTGCCAGCAGCATGGACAGGGTTCTCACTAATGAAAAACTGTTTTTT.

This chain links TRBV29-1 with TRBJ2-1; 9 positions agree with TRBD2. The CDR3 length is 14 residues. Germline CDR1 SQVTM, CDR2 ANQGSEA. V was clipped by 7 bases and J by 1 base; unmatched bases: 5. The CDR3 sequence is CSAISGGSYNEQFF. In DNA form, the CDR3 reads TGCAGCGCAATTAGCGGGGGTTCCTACAATGAGCAGTTCTTC.

This chain uses TRBV7-7 with TRBJ2-3, with unresolved D. Germline values: CDR1 SSHAT, CDR2 FNYEAQ (reference sequence). The CDR3 extends over 14 amino acids. The germline V and J ends were trimmed by 5 bases and 5 bases, with 14 bases remaining between them. As DNA, the CDR3 is TGTGCCAGCAGCCTCGGCTTACCGGGAGATACGCAGTATTTT. Translating gives CASSLGLPGDTQYF.

The genes are TRBV5-1 and TRBJ2-7; 10 bases match TRBD1. This CDR3 is 15 amino acids long. From germline, CDR1 is SGHRS and CDR2 YFSETQ. V lost 0 bases to trimming and J lost 4 bases; unmatched junction nucleotides: 4. CDR3 region: CASSLAPGQGYEQYF. The CDR3 DNA reads as TGCGCCAGCAGCTTGGCCCCGGGACAGGGGTACGAGCAGTACTTC. Variable domain in full (rest from reference TRBV5-1 and TRBJ2-7): KAGVTQTPRYLIKTRGQQVTLSCSPISGHRSVSWYQQTPGQGLQFLFEYFSETQRNKGNFPGRFSGRQFSNSRSEMNVSTLELGDSALYLCASSLAPGQGYEQYFGPGTRLTVT.

This clone was picked up one time. This rearrangement joins TRBV7-9 to TRBJ2-7; 10 bases map to TRBD2. The CDR3 sequence is 13 residues long. The junction had 5 bases not matched to a gene; V was cut back by 5 bases and J by 7 bases. Germline V gene data show CDR1 as SEHNR and CDR2 as FQNEAQ (reference sequence). DNA of the CDR3: TGTGCCAGCAGCGCCACTAGCGGGATGGAGCAGTACTTC. Translation gives CASSATSGMEQYF. The full variable domain, with the rest looked up from reference TRBV7-9 and TRBJ2-7, is DTGVSQNPRHKITKRGQNVTFRCDPISEHNRLYWYRQTLGQGPEFLTYFQNEAQLEKSRLLSDRFSAERPKGSFSTLEIQRTEQGDSAMYLCASSATSGMEQYFGPGTRLTVT.

The V and J genes are TRBV30 and TRBJ1-5; D gene unclear. The CDR3 has 13 amino acids. The V end lost 1 base, the J end lost 5 bases, and 9 bases lay between the germline ends. Germline assignment: CDR1 GTSNPN and CDR2 SVGIG (reference sequence). DNA of the CDR3: TGTGCCTGGAGTGCCCAGGATTATCAGCCCCAGCATTTT. It yields the protein CAWSAQDYQPQHF.

Many counts were recorded for this clone. This rearrangement joins TRBV28 to TRBJ1-2; D is unclear. Trimming took off 7 bases at V and 5 bases at J, with 20 bases between the two ends. Germline V gene lookup returns CDR1 MDHEN and CDR2 SYDVKM. The CDR3 runs to 15 residues. The CDR3 loop is CASTGILWVRYGYTF. The CDR3 DNA follows: TGTGCCAGCACGGGAATTTTGTGGGTGAGGTATGGCTACACCTTC.

This clone was seen more than once but under ten times. The chain recombines TRBV19 with TRBJ2-1; D remains unclear. The length of the CDR3 is 12 residues. The V gene's germline CDR1 is LNHDA and CDR2 SQIVND (reference sequence). Trimming took 1 base from V and 8 from J, leaving 6 bases between them. The DNA for the CDR3 is TGTGCCAGTAGTATAGGTAGAGATGAGCAGTTCTTC. Translated, it gives CASSIGRDEQFF.

The CDR3 reads CASSFRSDTGGYTF. The CDR3, as DNA: TGTGCCAGCAGTTTCCGATCGGACACAGGGGGCTACACCTTC. The J gene is TRBJ1-2, the V gene TRBV28, with D possibly matching TRBD1 (6 bases). Germline-derived CDR1 and CDR2 are MDHEN and SYDVKM. V shed 3 bases and J shed 8 bases, with 16 bases lying between them. The CDR3 has 14 residues.